A selection of T cell receptor beta chains follows, all from one sample in a study of CD8 T cells in Susac syndrome. TCRdb itself ran the immunoSEQ multiplex PCR reads through MiXCR, one entry per CDR3 protein. The profile shows some 190,000 distinct CDR3 sequences, under 97% of them singletons. Sequenced: CD4+ T cells from PBMCs. Receptors originate from a human donor with multiple sclerosis. The CDR3 runs from the conserved cysteine through the conserved F or W. D genes are given only for firm matches. Some rows have no size entry. The others give once, few or many, or a class for an expanded clone.

d_call	j_call	clone_size	v_call	cdr3_nt	cdr3_aa
-	TRBJ1-1	-	TRBV4-2	TGTGCCAGCAGCCGATCAGGAGTAGGAACCACTGAAGCTTTCTTT	CASSRSGVGTTEAFF
-	TRBJ2-5	-	TRBV30	TGTGCCTGGAGTCCCCGATCCCGGGAGACCCAGTACTTC	CAWSPRSRETQYF
TRBD1	TRBJ2-7	-	TRBV30	TGTGCCTGGAGTGGCGTCGGACAGGGGGCAAACGAGCAGTACTTC	CAWSGVGQGANEQYF
-	TRBJ2-7	-	TRBV6-5	TGTGCCAGCAGTTACTCGAGAGTCAGCGAGCAGTACTTC	CASSYSRVSEQYF
-	TRBJ1-2	-	TRBV7-9	TGTGCCAGCAGCTTAGCGGGGCATTCGAAGACCTTC	CASSLAGHSKTF
-	TRBJ1-5	-	TRBV3-1	TGTGCCAGCAGCCAAGCCGGGGATTATCAGCCCCAGCATTTT	CASSQAGDYQPQHF
-	TRBJ2-3	few	TRBV5-4	TGTGCCAGCAGCTTTGGGACTAGCACAGATACGCAGTATTTT	CASSFGTSTDTQYF
TRBD1	TRBJ1-3	-	TRBV29-1	TGCAGTGGGACAGAGACCGCCTCTGGAAACACCATATATTTT	CSGTETASGNTIYF
TRBD2	TRBJ2-5	-	TRBV20-1	TGCAGTGCTCCCGCGGGGGGGCCCAGGGAGACCCAGTACTTC	CSAPAGGPRETQYF
TRBD2	TRBJ2-1	-	TRBV29-1	TGCAGCGTGCAACAGGGCGGGAGGGATGAGCAGTTCTTC	CSVQQGGRDEQFF
-	TRBJ1-6	-	TRBV3-1	TGTGCCAGCACCCCGCGGGGGGGCTCTAATTCACCCCTCCACTTT	CASTPRGGSNSPLHF
-	TRBJ2-5	-	TRBV20-1	TGCAGTGCAAACCGACTACAACGAGGGTCCCTAATGGAGACCCAGTACTTC	CSANRLQRGSLMETQYF
TRBD1	TRBJ2-7	-	TRBV30	TGTGCCTGGAGTGTGGGACAGGGTAGCTCCTACGAGCAGTACTTC	CAWSVGQGSSYEQYF
-	TRBJ1-3	-	TRBV29-1	TGCAGCGCAAGGTCGTCTGGAAACACCATATATTTT	CSARSSGNTIYF
-	TRBJ1-2	-	TRBV29-1	TGCAGCGTTGAAAGGGTACTAGCTAACTATGGCTACACCTTC	CSVERVLANYGYTF
TRBD1	TRBJ1-1	-	TRBV20-1	TGCAGTGCTAGAGGCGGACAGGGTGTTGAAGCTTTCTTT	CSARGGQGVEAFF
-	TRBJ2-3	-	TRBV7-2	TGTGCCAGCAGCCTGATAGGGGGAGATGGTAGCACAGATACGCAGTATTTT	CASSLIGGDGSTDTQYF
-	TRBJ1-5	-	TRBV30	TGTGCCTGGAGTCCCTTTCGGGGGTTGAGCAATCAGCCCCAGCATTTT	CAWSPFRGLSNQPQHF
-	TRBJ2-2	-	TRBV28	TGTGCCAGCAGTATGGGACTCCGACTGAACACCGGGGAGCTGTTTTTT	CASSMGLRLNTGELFF
TRBD2	TRBJ2-5	-	TRBV18	TGTGCCAGCTCACCCCTGGAGCGGGGGGGCGAGGAGACCCAGTACTTC	CASSPLERGGEETQYF
TRBD1	TRBJ1-5	-	TRBV7-8	TGTGCCAGCAGCGGAAGGACAGGCCATCAGCCCCAGCATTTT	CASSGRTGHQPQHF
TRBD2	TRBJ2-3	-	TRBV12-3/TRBV12-4	TGTGCCAGCAGCCTCAGCGGGGGAGAAAGGGATACGCAGTATTTT	CASSLSGGERDTQYF
-	TRBJ2-2	-	TRBV15	TGTGCCACCAGCAGAGATCACACCGGGGAGCTGTTTTTT	CATSRDHTGELFF
TRBD2	TRBJ2-3	-	TRBV28	TGTGCCAGCAGCTCCAGAAGGGCTAGCGGGGAGCCAATAGATACGCAGTATTTT	CASSSRRASGEPIDTQYF
-	TRBJ1-5	-	TRBV4-1	TGCGCCAGCAGCCTACGGTTTGACATGAATCAGCCCCAGCATTTT	CASSLRFDMNQPQHF
-	TRBJ2-1	once	TRBV6-5	TGTGCCAGCAGTACTAATCCGACTATTTTCAATGAGCAGTTCTTC	CASSTNPTIFNEQFF
-	TRBJ2-1	-	TRBV3-1	TGTGCCAGCAGCCAAGATTCGGGGCTACGTAAACACAATGAGCAGTTCTTC	CASSQDSGLRKHNEQFF
TRBD1	TRBJ2-5	-	TRBV20-1	TGCAGTGTCTCCACTGGGACAGCCCAAGAGACCCAGTACTTC	CSVSTGTAQETQYF
TRBD1	TRBJ2-7	-	TRBV3-1	TGTGCCAGCAGCCAGACAGGGGGCGAGCAGTACTTC	CASSQTGGEQYF
-	TRBJ1-5	-	TRBV20-1	TGCAGTGCTAGGGGGTGGGGTAGCAATCAGCCCCAGCATTTT	CSARGWGSNQPQHF
TRBD1	TRBJ1-1	-	TRBV3-1	TGTGCCAGCAGCCAAGTCACAGGGGGCGGTGCTTTCTTT	CASSQVTGGGAFF
TRBD1	TRBJ1-4	-	TRBV19	TGTGCCAGTAGCTCACAGGGGGGTAATGAAAAACTGTTTTTT	CASSSQGGNEKLFF
TRBD1	TRBJ2-7	-	TRBV12-3/TRBV12-4	TGTGCCAGCAGCCTCCGGACAGGAGACTACGAGCAGTACTTC	CASSLRTGDYEQYF
-	TRBJ1-2	-	TRBV20-1	TGCAGTGCTAGGACAGAGCGCTACACCTTC	CSARTERYTF
-	TRBJ1-5	-	TRBV15	TGTGCCACCAGCAGATTAAACACACTTAGCAATCAGCCCCAGCATTTT	CATSRLNTLSNQPQHF
-	TRBJ2-7	-	TRBV4-3	TGCGCCAGCAGCCAAGGTTACGGGGGAATAGGCGAGCAGTACTTC	CASSQGYGGIGEQYF
-	TRBJ1-2	-	TRBV6-2/TRBV6-3	TGTGCCAGCAGTTATGGGGTTCGTAACTATGGCTACACCTTC	CASSYGVRNYGYTF
TRBD2	TRBJ2-5	-	TRBV6-1	TGTGCCAGCAGTGGACTAGCGGGCCGGCAGGAGACCCAGTACTTC	CASSGLAGRQETQYF
TRBD1	TRBJ1-2	-	TRBV29-1	TGCAGCGGGGGACAGGGTGTGAACTATGGCTACACCTTC	CSGGQGVNYGYTF
-	TRBJ1-5	-	TRBV6-5	TGTGCCAGCAGTTACAATCAGGGTCCAGATCAGCCCCAGCATTTT	CASSYNQGPDQPQHF
TRBD1	TRBJ1-1	-	TRBV12-3/TRBV12-4	TGTGCCAGCAGCCAACTTCCGGGACAGCAAGCTTTCTTT	CASSQLPGQQAFF
-	TRBJ1-2	-	TRBV7-2	TGTGCCAGCAGCTTGCCGTCTCGGGACGCCGGCTACACCTTC	CASSLPSRDAGYTF
-	TRBJ2-1	-	TRBV29-1	TGCAGCGTTGCCAAGGGGAAGAGGGATAATGAGCAGTTCTTC	CSVAKGKRDNEQFF
TRBD1	TRBJ2-3	-	TRBV25-1	TGTGCCAGCAGTACCCTGACAGGGACAGATACGCAGTATTTT	CASSTLTGTDTQYF
TRBD2	TRBJ2-5	-	TRBV9	TGTGCCAGCAGCGTAGTACTAGCGGGGGTGGAGACCCAGTACTTC	CASSVVLAGVETQYF
-	TRBJ2-1	-	TRBV30	TGTGCCTGGAGTGTACTTGGGAGAGATGAGCAGTTCTTC	CAWSVLGRDEQFF
-	TRBJ1-1	once	TRBV30	TGTGCCTGGAGTGCCTTCGGCGGCGGGGAAGCTTTCTTT	CAWSAFGGGEAFF